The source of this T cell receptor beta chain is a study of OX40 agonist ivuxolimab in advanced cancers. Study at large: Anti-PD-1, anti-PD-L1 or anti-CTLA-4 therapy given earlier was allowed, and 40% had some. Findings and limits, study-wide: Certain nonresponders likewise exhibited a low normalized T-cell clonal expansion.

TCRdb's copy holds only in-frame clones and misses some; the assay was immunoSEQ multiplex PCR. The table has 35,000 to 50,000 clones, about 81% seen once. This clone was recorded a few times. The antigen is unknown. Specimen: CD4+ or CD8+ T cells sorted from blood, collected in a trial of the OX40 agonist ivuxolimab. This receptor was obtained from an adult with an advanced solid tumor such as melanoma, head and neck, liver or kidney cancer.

This CDR3 is CASSRGQTGAEQYF. The CDR3 nucleotides read TGTGCCAGCAGCCGAGGACAGACCGGGGCCGAGCAGTACTTC. The chain couples TRBV5-4 to TRBJ2-7; tentatively, D is TRBD1 (6 bases). CDR1 SGHNT and CDR2 YYREEE come from the germline V gene (reference sequence). V lost 4 bases to trimming and J lost 6 bases, with 17 bases between them. The CDR3 totals 14 residues.